One and the same sample provided the 8 T cell receptor beta chains below, sequenced in a study of vaccination and CD4 T cells after COVID-19. At the Johns Hopkins FTIC core, DNA taken from cultured CD4+ T cells was sequenced by way of the Oncomine TCR Beta short-read assay. Each CDR3 protein gets one entry after TCRdb re-called the PCR reads with MiXCR. The sample consists of about 10,000 distinct CDR3 sequences, approximately 64% of them appearing once. Treatment meaning: approximately 11-day PBMC culture with coronavirus spike peptide pools or control peptides (ViraFEST assay). These receptors have no known antigen. The sample was CD4+ T cells from blood, cultured in vitro. The receptors stem from a human donor who had recovered from COVID-19.

The rearrangement uses TRBV25-1 and TRBJ2-2; no clear D gene. V lost 3 bases to trimming and J lost 4 bases, with 9 bases between them. Germline V gives CDR1 MGHDK, CDR2 SYGVNS. This CDR3 is built from 14 residues. CDR3 bases: TGTGCCAGCAGTGACAGGATCTCCACCGGGGAGCTGTTTTTT. Translating gives CASSDRISTGELFF.

This clonotype was seen a handful of times. This sequence joins TRBV20-1 and TRBJ1-2, with D unresolved. CDR1 DFQATT and CDR2 SNEGSKA come from the germline V gene (reference sequence). The CDR3 covers 12 residues. V was clipped by 1 base and J by 7 bases, with 10 bases between them. The CDR3 DNA reads TGCAGTGCTAGAGTAACGACACTTGGCTACACCTTC. Its translation: CSARVTTLGYTF.

This clonotype was observed a handful of times. The rearrangement uses TRBV12-3 or TRBV12-4 and TRBJ2-7; 9 bases align to TRBD1. This CDR3 has 15 residues. V lost 5 bases and J lost 2; bases outside the gene matches: 7. The CDR3 reads CASSLAGTGTYEQYF. CDR3 DNA sequence: TGTGCCAGCAGTCTTGCCGGGACAGGGACCTACGAGCAGTACTTC.

This clonotype came up once. The chain combines TRBV7-9 with TRBJ1-2, with D possibly being TRBD1 (5 bases). V lost 3 bases and J lost 3, with 20 bases in between. CDR3 size: 17 residues. Per germline, CDR1 SEHNR and CDR2 FQNEAQ (reference sequence). The CDR3 DNA reads TGTGCCAGCAGCTTGTTCCGGACATCCATTAGGGACTATGGCTACACCTTC. Its translation: CASSLFRTSIRDYGYTF.

This clonotype has only one observation. The chain couples TRBV20-1 to TRBJ2-1; D possibly corresponds to TRBD1 (6 bases). V was clipped by 4 bases and J by 8 bases, with 9 bases between them. Germline values: CDR1 DFQATT, CDR2 SNEGSKA (reference sequence). The CDR3 covers 11 residues. DNA of the CDR3: TGCAGTGCTACAGGGGACCATGAGCAGTTCTTC. This gives the protein CSATGDHEQFF.

The CDR3 protein is CASGRSSRTDTQYF. Here the CDR3 DNA reads TGTGCCAGCGGACGGTCATCCCGCACAGATACGCAGTATTTT. The chain joins TRBV2 to TRBJ2-3, with D hard to call. V was shortened by 8 bases and J by 1 base, with 13 bases between the two germline ends. The germline gives CDR1 SNHLY, CDR2 FYNNEI. The CDR3 contains 14 residues.

This chain connects TRBV30 to TRBJ2-7, with unresolved D. Germline V gene sequence: CDR1 GTSNPN, CDR2 SVGIG (reference sequence). V gave up 3 bases and J gave up 3 bases, with 9 bases separating them. CDR3 size: 12 residues. CDR3 DNA sequence: TGTGCCTGGAGATGGAGTCACTACGAGCAGTACTTC. Protein sequence: CAWRWSHYEQYF.

This clonotype has just a few counts. The chain recombines TRBV12-3 or TRBV12-4 with TRBJ1-5; 9 positions match TRBD1. With V trimmed by 6 bases and J by 6 bases, 9 bases remained unmatched. The CDR3 runs 15 residues. The CDR3 bases are TGTGCCAGCAGCCTTGGACAGGGGCTATTTCAGCCCCAGCATTTT. It codes for CASSLGQGLFQPQHF.